This T cell receptor beta chain was identified in a study of regulatory dendritic cells for organ transplantation. Study at large: Monocytes received vitamin D3 on days 0 and 4, IL-10 on day 4. Day 6 dendritic cell cultures were stimulated with LPS.

The length of the CDR3 is 13 residues. Germline V lookup: CDR1 MNHEY, CDR2 SMNVEV (reference sequence). Deletions cut 3 bases from V and 5 bases from J, with 5 bases between. Worth noting for this clone: The antigen is undetermined.

CFSE-labeled sorted T cells met regulatory or mature dendritic cells for four to five days. TCRdb's copy holds only in-frame clones and misses some; the assay was immunoSEQ multiplex PCR. The top ten clones hold 2.5% to 4% of a sample with about 20,000 clones, around 79% of them seen once. The rearrangement links TRBV27 to TRBJ1-6, with D unclear. The clonotype was recovered from a human donor in good health. The sequenced sample consisted of memory CD4+ T cells from blood cultured with regulatory dendritic cells. Documented subset: CD45RO+ memory T cells. CDR3 nucleotide sequence: TGTGCCAGCAGTTTTGAGGATAATTCACCCCTCCACTTT. Its translation is CASSFEDNSPLHF.